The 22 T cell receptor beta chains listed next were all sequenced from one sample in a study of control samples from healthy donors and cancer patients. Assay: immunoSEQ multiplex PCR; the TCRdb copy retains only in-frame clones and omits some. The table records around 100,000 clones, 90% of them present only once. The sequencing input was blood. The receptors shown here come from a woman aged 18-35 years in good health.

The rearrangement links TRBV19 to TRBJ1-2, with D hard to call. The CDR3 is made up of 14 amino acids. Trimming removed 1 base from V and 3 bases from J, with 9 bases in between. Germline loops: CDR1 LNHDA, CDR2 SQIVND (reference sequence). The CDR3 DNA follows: TGTGCCAGTAGTATAGCGGTCGGCCACTATGGCTACACCTTC. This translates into CASSIAVGHYGYTF.

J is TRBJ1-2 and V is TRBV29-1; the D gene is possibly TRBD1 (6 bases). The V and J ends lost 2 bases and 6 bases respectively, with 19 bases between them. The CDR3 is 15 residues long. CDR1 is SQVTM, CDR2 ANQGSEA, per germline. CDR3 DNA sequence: TGCAGCGTTGAACCTCGACAGGTCCTACAAGATGGCTACACCTTC. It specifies CSVEPRQVLQDGYTF.

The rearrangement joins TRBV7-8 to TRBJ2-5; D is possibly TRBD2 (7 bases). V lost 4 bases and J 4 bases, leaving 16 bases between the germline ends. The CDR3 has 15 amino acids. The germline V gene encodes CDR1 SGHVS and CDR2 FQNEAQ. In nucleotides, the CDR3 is TGTGCCAGCAGCTCAGGGGTGGGAGGGGGAGAGACCCAGTACTTC. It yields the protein CASSSGVGGGETQYF.

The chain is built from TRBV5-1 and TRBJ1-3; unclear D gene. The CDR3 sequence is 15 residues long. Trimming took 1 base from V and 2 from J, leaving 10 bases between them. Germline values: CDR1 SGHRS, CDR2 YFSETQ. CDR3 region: CASSLYGETGNTIYF. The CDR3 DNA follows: TGCGCCAGCAGCTTGTATGGGGAAACTGGAAACACCATATATTTT.

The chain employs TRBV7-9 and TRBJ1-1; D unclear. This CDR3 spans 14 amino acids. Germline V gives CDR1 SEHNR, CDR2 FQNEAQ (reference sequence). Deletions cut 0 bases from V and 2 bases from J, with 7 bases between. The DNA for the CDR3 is TGTGCCAGCAGCTTAGCTTTTCTTAACACTGAAGCTTTCTTT. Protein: CASSLAFLNTEAFF.

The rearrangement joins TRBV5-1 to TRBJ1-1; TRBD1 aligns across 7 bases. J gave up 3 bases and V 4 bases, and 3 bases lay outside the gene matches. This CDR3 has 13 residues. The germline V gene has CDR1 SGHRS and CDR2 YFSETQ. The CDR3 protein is CASSVDRHTEAFF. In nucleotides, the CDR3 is TGCGCCAGCAGCGTGGACAGGCACACTGAAGCTTTCTTT.

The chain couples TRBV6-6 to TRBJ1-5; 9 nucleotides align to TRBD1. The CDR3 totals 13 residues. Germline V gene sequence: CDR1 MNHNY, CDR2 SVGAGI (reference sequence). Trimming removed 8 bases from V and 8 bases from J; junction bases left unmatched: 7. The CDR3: CASGLQGAEPQHF. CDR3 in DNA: TGTGCCAGCGGCCTACAGGGGGCCGAGCCCCAGCATTTT.

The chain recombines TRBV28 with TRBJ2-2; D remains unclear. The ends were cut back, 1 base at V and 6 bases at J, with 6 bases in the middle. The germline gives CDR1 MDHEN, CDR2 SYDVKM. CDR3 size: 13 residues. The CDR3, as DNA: TGTGCCAGCAGTTTATTGAGCGCCGGGGAGCTGTTTTTT. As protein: CASSLLSAGELFF.

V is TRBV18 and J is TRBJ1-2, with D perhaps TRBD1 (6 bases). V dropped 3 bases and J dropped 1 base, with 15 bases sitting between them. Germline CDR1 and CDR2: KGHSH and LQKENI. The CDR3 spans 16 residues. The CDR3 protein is CASSPLYRDYNYGYTF. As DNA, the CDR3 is TGTGCCAGCTCACCCCTCTACAGGGACTATAACTATGGCTACACCTTC.

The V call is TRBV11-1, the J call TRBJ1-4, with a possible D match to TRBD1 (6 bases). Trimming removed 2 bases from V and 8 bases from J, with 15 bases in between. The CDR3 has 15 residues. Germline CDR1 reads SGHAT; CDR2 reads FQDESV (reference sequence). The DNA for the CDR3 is TGTGCCAGCAGCTTACGTCGCGGGACAACCGAAAAACTGTTTTTT. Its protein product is CASSLRRGTTEKLFF. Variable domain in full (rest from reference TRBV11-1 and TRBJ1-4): EAEVAQSPRYKITEKSQAVAFWCDPISGHATLYWYRQILGQGPELLVQFQDESVVDDSQLPKDRFSAERLKGVDSTLKIQPAELGDSAMYLCASSLRRGTTEKLFFGSGTQLSVL.

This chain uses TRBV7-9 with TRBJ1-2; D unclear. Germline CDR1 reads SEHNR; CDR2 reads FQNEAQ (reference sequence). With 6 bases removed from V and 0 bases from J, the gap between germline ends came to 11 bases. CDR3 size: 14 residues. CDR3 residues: CASRPAVANYGYTF. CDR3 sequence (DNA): TGTGCCAGCAGGCCAGCCGTAGCTAACTATGGCTACACCTTC.

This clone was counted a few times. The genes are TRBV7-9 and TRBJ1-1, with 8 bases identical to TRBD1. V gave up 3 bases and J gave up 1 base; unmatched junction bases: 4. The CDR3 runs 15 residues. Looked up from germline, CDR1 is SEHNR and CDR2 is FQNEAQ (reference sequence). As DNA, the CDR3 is TGTGCCAGCAGCTTGGGCGACAGGGGGAACACTGAAGCTTTCTTT. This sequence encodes CASSLGDRGNTEAFF. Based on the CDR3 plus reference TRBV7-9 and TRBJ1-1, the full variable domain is DTGVSQNPRHKITKRGQNVTFRCDPISEHNRLYWYRQTLGQGPEFLTYFQNEAQLEKSRLLSDRFSAERPKGSFSTLEIQRTEQGDSAMYLCASSLGDRGNTEAFFGQGTRLTVV.

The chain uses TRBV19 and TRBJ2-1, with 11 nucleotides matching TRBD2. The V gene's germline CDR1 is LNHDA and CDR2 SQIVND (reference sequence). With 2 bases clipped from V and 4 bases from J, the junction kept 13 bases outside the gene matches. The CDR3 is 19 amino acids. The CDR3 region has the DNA TGTGCCAGTAGTATACCCACCACTATAGCGGGGGGGCCTTACAATGAGCAGTTCTTC. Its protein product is CASSIPTTIAGGPYNEQFF.

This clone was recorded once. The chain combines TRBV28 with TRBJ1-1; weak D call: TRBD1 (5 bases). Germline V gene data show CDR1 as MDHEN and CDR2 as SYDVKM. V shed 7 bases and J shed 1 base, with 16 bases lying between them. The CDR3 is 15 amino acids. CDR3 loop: CASTDSGRRNTEAFF. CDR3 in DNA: TGTGCCAGCACCGACTCGGGACGGAGGAACACTGAAGCTTTCTTT. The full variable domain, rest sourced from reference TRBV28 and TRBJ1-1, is DVKVTQSSRYLVKRTGEKVFLECVQDMDHENMFWYRQDPGLGLRLIYFSYDVKMKEKGDIPEGYSVSREKKERFSLILESASTNQTSMYLCASTDSGRRNTEAFFGQGTRLTVV.

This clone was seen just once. The CDR3 nucleotides read TGTGCCAGTAGTCCCCTCGGACGGGAGAACACTGAAGCTTTCTTT. This gives the protein CASSPLGRENTEAFF. The chain couples TRBV19 to TRBJ1-1; no definite D call. Germline CDR1 LNHDA, CDR2 SQIVND (reference sequence). The germline V and J ends were trimmed by 5 bases and 1 base, with 14 bases remaining between them. There are 15 residues in the CDR3.

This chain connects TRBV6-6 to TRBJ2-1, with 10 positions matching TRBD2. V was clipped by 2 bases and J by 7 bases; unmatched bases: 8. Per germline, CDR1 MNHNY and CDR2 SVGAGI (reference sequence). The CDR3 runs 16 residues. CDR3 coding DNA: TGTGCCAGCAGTTACCTCAGCGGGGGGGCCAATAATGAGCAGTTCTTC. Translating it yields CASSYLSGGANNEQFF.

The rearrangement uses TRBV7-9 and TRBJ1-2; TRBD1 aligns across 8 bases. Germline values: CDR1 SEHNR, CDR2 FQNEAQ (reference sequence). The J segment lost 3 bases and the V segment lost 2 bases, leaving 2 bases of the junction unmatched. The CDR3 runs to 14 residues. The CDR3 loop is CASSLLTGDYGYTF. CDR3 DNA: TGTGCCAGCAGCTTATTGACAGGGGACTATGGCTACACCTTC. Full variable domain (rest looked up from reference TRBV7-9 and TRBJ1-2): DTGVSQNPRHKITKRGQNVTFRCDPISEHNRLYWYRQTLGQGPEFLTYFQNEAQLEKSRLLSDRFSAERPKGSFSTLEIQRTEQGDSAMYLCASSLLTGDYGYTFGSGTRLTVV.

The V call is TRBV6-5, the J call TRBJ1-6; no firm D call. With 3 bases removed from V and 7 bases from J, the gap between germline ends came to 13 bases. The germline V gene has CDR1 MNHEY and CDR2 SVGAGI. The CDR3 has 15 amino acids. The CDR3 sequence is CASSYDGGNNSPLHF. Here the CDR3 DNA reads TGTGCCAGCAGTTATGACGGTGGCAACAATTCACCCCTCCACTTT.

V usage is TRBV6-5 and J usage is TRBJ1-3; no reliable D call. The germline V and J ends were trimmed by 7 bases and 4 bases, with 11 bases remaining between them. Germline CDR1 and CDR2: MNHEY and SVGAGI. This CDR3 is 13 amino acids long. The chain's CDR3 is CASTPGGGNTIYF. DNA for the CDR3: TGTGCCAGCACCCCCGGTGGGGGAAACACCATATATTTT.

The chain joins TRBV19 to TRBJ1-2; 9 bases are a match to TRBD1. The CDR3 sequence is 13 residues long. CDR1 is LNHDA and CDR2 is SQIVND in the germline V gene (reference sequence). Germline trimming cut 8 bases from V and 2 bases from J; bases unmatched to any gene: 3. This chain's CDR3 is CASEQGANYGYTF. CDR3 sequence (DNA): TGTGCCAGTGAACAGGGGGCGAACTATGGCTACACCTTC.

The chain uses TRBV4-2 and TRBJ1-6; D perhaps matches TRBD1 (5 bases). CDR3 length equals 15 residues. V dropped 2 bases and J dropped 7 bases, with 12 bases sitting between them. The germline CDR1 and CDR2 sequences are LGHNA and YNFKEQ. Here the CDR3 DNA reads TGTGCCAGCAGCCAAATGGGGCAGTTCAATTCACCCCTCCACTTT. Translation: CASSQMGQFNSPLHF.

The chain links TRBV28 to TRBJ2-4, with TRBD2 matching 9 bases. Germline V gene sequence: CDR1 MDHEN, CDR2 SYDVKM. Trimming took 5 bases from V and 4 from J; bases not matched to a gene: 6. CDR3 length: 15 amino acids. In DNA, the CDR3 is TGTGCCAGCAGTGAGACTAGCGGTCTAAAAAACATTCAGTACTTC. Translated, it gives CASSETSGLKNIQYF. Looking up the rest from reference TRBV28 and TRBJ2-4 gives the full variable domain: DVKVTQSSRYLVKRTGEKVFLECVQDMDHENMFWYRQDPGLGLRLIYFSYDVKMKEKGDIPEGYSVSREKKERFSLILESASTNQTSMYLCASSETSGLKNIQYFGAGTRLSVL.